The clone carrying this T cell receptor beta chain was found many times. These data are taken from a study of T cells in Graves' hyperthyroidism and ophthalmopathy. V lost 4 bases to trimming and J lost 4 bases, with 10 bases between them. Per germline, CDR1 MNHEY and CDR2 SMNVEV (reference sequence). This CDR3 is 13 amino acids long. RNA transcripts provided the source from which TCR beta CDR3 regions were amplified. An initial round of RT-PCR targeting the TCR CDR3 relied on the HTBI primer set. MiXCR, run by TCRdb on the multiplex PCR reads, gives a single entry per CDR3 protein. This table holds 500,000 or so distinct CDR3 sequences, 15% to 20% found once.

The receptor was isolated from a woman younger than 35 with Graves' ophthalmopathy. What was sequenced was blood. The V gene is TRBV27, the J gene TRBJ1-1; TRBD1 might be the D (6 bases). CDR3 residues: CASSSKGGTEAFF. Here the CDR3 DNA reads TGTGCCAGCAGTTCCAAGGGGGGCACTGAAGCTTTCTTT.